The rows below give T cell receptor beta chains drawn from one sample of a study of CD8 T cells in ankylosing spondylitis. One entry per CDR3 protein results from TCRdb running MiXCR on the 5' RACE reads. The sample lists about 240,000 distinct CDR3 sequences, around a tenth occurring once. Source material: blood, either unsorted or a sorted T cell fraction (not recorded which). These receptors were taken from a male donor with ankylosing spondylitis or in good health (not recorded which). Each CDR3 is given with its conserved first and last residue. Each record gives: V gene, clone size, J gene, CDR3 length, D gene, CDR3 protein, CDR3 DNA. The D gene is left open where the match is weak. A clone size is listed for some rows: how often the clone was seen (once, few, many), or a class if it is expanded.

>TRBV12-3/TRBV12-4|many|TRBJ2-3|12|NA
CASSAGTDTQYF
TGTGCCAGCAGTGCCGGGACAGATACGCAGTATTTT
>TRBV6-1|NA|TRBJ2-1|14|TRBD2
CASNLAGGPNEQFF
TGTGCCAGCAACTTAGCGGGGGGGCCGAATGAGCAGTTCTTC
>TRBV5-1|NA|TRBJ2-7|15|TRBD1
CASSLTGQGAYEQHF
TGCGCCAGCAGCTTGACGGGACAGGGTGCCTACGAGCAGCACTTC
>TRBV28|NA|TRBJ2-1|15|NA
CASSPLLSGYNEQFF
TGTGCCAGCAGTCCCTTACTGAGCGGCTACAATGAGCAGTTCTTC
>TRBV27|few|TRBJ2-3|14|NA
CASSRLGDTDTQYF
TGTGCCAGCAGCCGTCTGGGGGACACAGATACGCAGTATTTT
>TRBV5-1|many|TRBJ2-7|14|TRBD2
CASSFWLAGNEQYF
TGCGCCAGCAGCTTTTGGCTAGCGGGCAACGAGCAGTACTTC
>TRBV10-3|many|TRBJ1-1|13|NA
CAISRGSDTEAFF
TGTGCCATCAGTCGGGGCTCAGACACTGAAGCTTTCTTT
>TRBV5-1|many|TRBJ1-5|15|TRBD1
CASSLGTASNQPQHF
TGCGCCAGCAGCCTCGGGACAGCAAGCAATCAGCCCCAGCATTTT
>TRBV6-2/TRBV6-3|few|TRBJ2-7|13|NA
CASSSADMNEQYF
TGTGCCAGCAGTTCGGCGGATATGAACGAGCAGTACTTC
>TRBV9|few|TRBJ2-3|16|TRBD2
CASSVRTGGPVDTQYF
TGTGCCAGCAGCGTAAGGACGGGGGGGCCTGTAGATACGCAGTATTTT
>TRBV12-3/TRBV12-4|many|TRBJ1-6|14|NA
CASMAGNGYSPLHF
TGTGCCAGCATGGCCGGCAACGGATATTCACCCCTCCACTTT
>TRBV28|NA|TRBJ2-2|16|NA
CASSSWARGYTGELFF
TGTGCCAGCAGTTCTTGGGCCAGGGGTTACACCGGGGAGCTGTTTTTT
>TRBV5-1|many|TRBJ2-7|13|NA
CASSFNRAYEQYF
TGCGCCAGCAGCTTCAACAGGGCCTACGAGCAGTACTTC
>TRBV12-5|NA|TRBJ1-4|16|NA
CASGLDPRVPNEKLFF
TGTGCTAGTGGTTTGGATCCCAGGGTACCTAATGAAAAACTGTTTTTT
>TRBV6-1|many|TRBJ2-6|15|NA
CASTVGVSGANVLTF
TGTGCCAGCACCGTCGGCGTATCTGGGGCCAACGTCCTGACTTTC
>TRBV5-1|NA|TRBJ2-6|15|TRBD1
CASSPGQPGANVLTF
TGCGCCAGCAGTCCGGGACAGCCAGGGGCCAACGTCCTGACTTTC
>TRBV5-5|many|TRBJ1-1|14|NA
CASSLAGGDSEAFF
TGTGCCAGCAGCTTGGCCGGAGGGGATTCTGAAGCTTTCTTT
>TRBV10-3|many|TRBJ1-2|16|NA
CAISESRRASNYGYTF
TGTGCCATCAGTGAGTCCCGTAGGGCAAGCAACTATGGCTACACCTTC
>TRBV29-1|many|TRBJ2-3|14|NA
CSVDLGRGTDTQYF
TGCAGCGTTGATCTTGGCAGGGGAACAGATACGCAGTATTTT
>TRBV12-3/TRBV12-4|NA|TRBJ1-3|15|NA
CASTLGDNSGNTIYF
TGTGCCAGCACCCTGGGGGACAACTCTGGAAACACCATATATTTT
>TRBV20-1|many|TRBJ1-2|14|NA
CSASSARSQYGYTF
TGCAGTGCTAGTTCGGCTCGCAGTCAGTATGGCTACACCTTC
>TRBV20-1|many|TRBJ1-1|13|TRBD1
CSASTGGFTEAFF
TGCAGTGCTAGTACAGGGGGATTCACTGAAGCTTTCTTT
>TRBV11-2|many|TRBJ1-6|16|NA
CASSEGPHSYNSPLHF
TGTGCCAGCAGCGAGGGGCCTCACTCCTATAATTCACCCCTCCACTTT
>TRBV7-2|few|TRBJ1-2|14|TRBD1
CASSSRGRDYGYTF
TGTGCCAGCAGCTCCAGGGGGCGCGACTATGGCTACACCTTC
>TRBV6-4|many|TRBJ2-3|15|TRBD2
CASSDTSGAADTQYF
TGTGCCAGCAGTGACACTAGCGGGGCCGCAGATACGCAGTATTTT
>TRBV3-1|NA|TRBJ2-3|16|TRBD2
CASSQRAAGGVDTQYF
TGTGCCAGCAGCCAAAGGGCAGCGGGAGGAGTAGATACGCAGTATTTT
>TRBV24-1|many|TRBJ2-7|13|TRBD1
CATSDRQGHEQYF
TGTGCCACCAGTGACAGACAGGGCCACGAGCAGTACTTC
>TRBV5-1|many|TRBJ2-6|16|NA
CASSLDTISGANVLTF
TGCGCCAGCAGCTTGGACACGATCTCTGGGGCCAACGTCCTGACTTTC
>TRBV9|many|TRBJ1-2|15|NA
CASSVADGSNYGYTF
TGTGCCAGCAGCGTAGCCGACGGCTCTAACTATGGCTACACCTTC
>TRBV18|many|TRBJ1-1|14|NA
CASSPRTDNTEAFF
TGTGCCAGCTCACCCCGGACCGATAACACTGAAGCTTTCTTT
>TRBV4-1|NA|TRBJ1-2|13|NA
CASSQEEINGYTF
TGCGCCAGCAGCCAAGAGGAGATTAATGGCTACACCTTC
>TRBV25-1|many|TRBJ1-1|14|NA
CASSTTGTPIEAFF
TGTGCCAGCAGCACCACCGGGACGCCAATCGAAGCTTTCTTT
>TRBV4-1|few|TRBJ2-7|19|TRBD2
CASSFRIAGGPGVSYEQYF
TGCGCCAGCAGCTTCCGGATAGCGGGAGGGCCCGGCGTCTCATACGAGCAGTACTTC
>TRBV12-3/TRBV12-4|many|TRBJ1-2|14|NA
CASSFTTHNYGYTF
TGTGCCAGCAGTTTCACGACTCACAACTATGGCTACACCTTC
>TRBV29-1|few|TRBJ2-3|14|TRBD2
CSVGANNGGSTQYF
TGCAGCGTTGGGGCAAACAACGGGGGGTCCACGCAGTATTTT
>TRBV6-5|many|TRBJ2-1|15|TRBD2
CASSYGTGGYNEQFF
TGTGCCAGCAGTTACGGTACGGGGGGGTACAATGAGCAGTTCTTC
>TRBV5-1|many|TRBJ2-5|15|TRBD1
CASSFGTGSQETQYF
TGCGCCAGCAGCTTTGGGACAGGCTCCCAAGAGACCCAGTACTTC
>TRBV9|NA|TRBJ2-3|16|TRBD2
CASSPNRGGGTDTQYF
TGTGCCAGCAGCCCCAACCGGGGGGGGGGCACAGATACGCAGTATTTT
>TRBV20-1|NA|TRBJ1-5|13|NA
CSARDQGWQPQHF
TGCAGTGCTAGAGATCAGGGTTGGCAGCCCCAGCATTTT
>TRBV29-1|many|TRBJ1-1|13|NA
CSVTYSPGTEAFF
TGCAGCGTAACCTACTCCCCAGGCACTGAAGCTTTCTTT
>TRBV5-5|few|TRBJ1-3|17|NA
CASSFRQLEEVGNTIYF
TGTGCCAGCAGCTTTAGGCAGCTTGAAGAGGTGGGAAACACCATATATTTT
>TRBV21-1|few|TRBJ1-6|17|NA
CASSPEQWQGHYSPLHF
TGTGCCAGCAGCCCCGAGCAGTGGCAGGGGCATTACTCACCCCTCCACTTT
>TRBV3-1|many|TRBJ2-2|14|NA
CASSQVEQTGELFF
TGTGCCAGCAGCCAAGTGGAACAGACCGGGGAGCTGTTTTTT
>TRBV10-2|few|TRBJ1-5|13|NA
CASRQGEYQPQHF
TGCGCCAGCAGACAGGGTGAATATCAGCCCCAGCATTTT
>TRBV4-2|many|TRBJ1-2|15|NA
CASSQVPGDNYGYTF
TGTGCCAGCAGCCAAGTCCCAGGGGATAACTATGGCTACACCTTC
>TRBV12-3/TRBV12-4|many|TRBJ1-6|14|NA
CASSRPLDGSGLHF
TGTGCCAGCAGCCGCCCCTTAGACGGGAGTGGTCTCCACTTT
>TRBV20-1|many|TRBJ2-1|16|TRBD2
CSARPPPSGLANEQFF
TGCAGTGCTAGGCCCCCGCCTAGCGGGCTGGCCAATGAGCAGTTCTTC
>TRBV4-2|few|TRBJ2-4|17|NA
CASSLETGLGSKNIQYF
TGTGCCAGCAGCCTAGAAACAGGGTTGGGTAGCAAAAACATTCAGTACTTC
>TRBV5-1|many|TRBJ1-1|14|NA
CASKLTRWNTEAFF
TGCGCCAGCAAATTGACCAGGTGGAACACTGAAGCTTTCTTT
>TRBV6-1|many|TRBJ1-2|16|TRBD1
CASTPGQGRGSYGYTF
TGTGCCAGCACGCCGGGACAGGGAAGGGGAAGCTATGGCTACACCTTC